The 20 T cell receptor beta chains in this list originate from one sample, sequenced in a study of PD-1 blockade in classical Hodgkin lymphoma. Time point denoted: cycle 4 day 1 (C4D1), after 5 to 7 weeks of nivolumab. Each patient's relapse followed autologous stem cell transplantation, and brentuximab vedotin exposure varied. TCRdb's copy holds only in-frame clones and misses some; the assay was immunoSEQ multiplex PCR. In the table there are around 92,000 clones, 83% of which are singletons. Sequenced material: peripheral blood mononuclear cells (PBMCs), taken before the fourth cycle of nivolumab. These receptor sequences come from a human donor with classical Hodgkin lymphoma.

The chain has TRBV9 and TRBJ1-1; 11 positions agree with TRBD1. This CDR3 has 17 residues. CDR1 is SGDLS and CDR2 is YYNGEE in the germline V gene. J was trimmed by 1 base and V by 0 bases; bases with no gene match: 5. This CDR3 reads CASSVARGQGGNTEAFF. The CDR3 nucleotides read TGTGCCAGCAGCGTAGCTAGGGGACAGGGGGGGAACACTGAAGCTTTCTTT.

The gene calls are TRBV20-1 and TRBJ2-1; no definite D call. The CDR3 is 11 residues long. The V end lost 2 bases, the J end lost 10 bases, and 9 bases lay between the germline ends. CDR1 DFQATT and CDR2 SNEGSKA come from the germline V gene (reference sequence). CDR3 in amino acids: CSARLTIEQFF. The CDR3 region has the DNA TGCAGTGCTAGACTAACCATCGAGCAGTTCTTC.

The rearrangement joins TRBV11-2 to TRBJ2-7, with 13 bases lining up with TRBD2. The CDR3 consists of 16 residues. With 2 bases clipped from V and 2 bases from J, the junction kept 3 bases outside the gene matches. From germline, CDR1 is SGHAT and CDR2 FQNNGV. The CDR3 here is CASSLLGTSGTYEQYF. In DNA, the CDR3 is TGTGCCAGCAGCTTATTGGGGACTAGCGGGACCTACGAGCAGTACTTC.

On this clone itself: Other DNA sequences in this sample translate to the same CDR3. The chain is built from TRBV30 and TRBJ2-7; 7 bases align to TRBD2. Germline assignment: CDR1 GTSNPN and CDR2 SVGIG (reference sequence). This CDR3 spans 12 amino acids. Unmatched junction bases numbered 0, after V lost 1 base and J lost 3 bases. The CDR3 spells CAWSAGGYEQYF. For the CDR3, the DNA is TGTGCCTGGAGTGCGGGAGGCTACGAGCAGTACTTC.

The chain uses TRBV2 and TRBJ1-4; 10 positions agree with TRBD1. CDR3 size: 17 residues. The germline V gene encodes CDR1 SNHLY and CDR2 FYNNEI. V dropped 6 bases and J dropped 1; count of bases not matched to a gene: 8. The CDR3 loop reads CASSLPGTGETNEKLFF. The CDR3 DNA reads as TGTGCCAGCAGCCTCCCGGGGACAGGGGAAACTAATGAAAAACTGTTTTTT.

V usage is TRBV7-2 and J usage is TRBJ2-3, with D uncertain. Germline-derived CDR1 and CDR2 are SGHTA and FQGNSA. V shed 0 bases and J shed 2 bases, with 6 bases lying between them. This CDR3 spans 14 amino acids. CDR3 in amino acids: CASSLARYTDTQYF. In nucleotides, the CDR3 is TGTGCCAGCAGCTTAGCGCGTTACACAGATACGCAGTATTTT.

This rearrangement joins TRBV5-1 to TRBJ1-5; the D gene is possibly TRBD1 (5 bases). Germline V gives CDR1 SGHRS, CDR2 YFSETQ. V lost 0 bases and J 5 bases, leaving 9 bases between the germline ends. This CDR3 spans 14 amino acids. The CDR3 sequence: CASSLGQGHQPQHF. CDR3 DNA: TGCGCCAGCAGCTTGGGGCAGGGCCATCAGCCCCAGCATTTT.

The J gene is TRBJ2-7, the V gene TRBV5-1; D unresolved. Germline V lookup: CDR1 SGHRS, CDR2 YFSETQ. CDR3 size: 13 residues. V lost 4 bases, J lost 3 bases, and 11 bases lay in between. CDR3 residues: CASSADGNYEQYF. CDR3 nucleotides: TGCGCCAGCAGCGCGGACGGCAACTACGAGCAGTACTTC.

V usage is TRBV7-2 and J usage is TRBJ2-7; D is unclear. The CDR3 extends over 16 amino acids. Germline V gene data show CDR1 as SGHTA and CDR2 as FQGNSA. Trimming stripped 1 base from V and 0 bases from J, with 13 bases between. The CDR3 bases are TGTGCCAGCAGCTTAGATCCCCCGGGTATCTCCTACGAGCAGTACTTC. This codes for CASSLDPPGISYEQYF.

The chain links TRBV2 to TRBJ2-3; D not resolved. Trimming pared 3 bases from V and 13 bases from J, leaving 11 bases between. Per the germline V gene, CDR1 is SNHLY and CDR2 is FYNNEI. This CDR3 has 11 amino acids. CDR3 sequence: CASSDLAREYF. The CDR3 DNA follows: TGTGCCAGCAGTGACCTGGCCCGGGAGTATTTT.

The chain has TRBV10-1 and TRBJ1-2, with D unclear. This CDR3 contains 14 residues. CDR1 is WNHNN, CDR2 SYGVQD, per germline (reference sequence). Between the trimmed V and J ends, which lost 4 bases and 6 bases, there was a span of 15 bases. CDR3 loop: CASSGKGASNGYTF. CDR3 bases: TGCGCCAGCAGTGGGAAGGGAGCTTCGAATGGCTACACCTTC.

This chain uses TRBV7-2 with TRBJ1-4; D is unresolved. Germline assignment: CDR1 SGHTA and CDR2 FQGNSA. The CDR3 contains 12 residues. V shed 1 base and J shed 12 bases, with 9 bases lying between them. CDR3 region: CASSLGVGELFF. The CDR3 bases are TGTGCCAGCAGCTTAGGGGTCGGGGAACTGTTTTTT. The complete variable domain, with remaining parts taken from reference TRBV7-2 and TRBJ1-4, reads GAGVSQSPSNKVTEKGKDVELRCDPISGHTALYWYRQSLGQGLEFLIYFQGNSAPDKSGLPSDRFSAERTGGSVSTLTIQRTQQEDSAVYLCASSLGVGELFFGSGTQLSVL.

The J gene is TRBJ2-2, the V gene TRBV11-2; 12 nucleotides match TRBD2. V gave up 4 bases and J gave up 5 bases; unmatched junction bases: 5. The CDR3 is 16 residues long. CDR1 SGHAT and CDR2 FQNNGV come from the germline V gene. DNA of the CDR3: TGTGCCAGCAGCTCACTAGCGGGAGGCGGGACCGGGGAGCTGTTTTTT. Translation gives CASSSLAGGGTGELFF.

The chain carries TRBV19 and TRBJ1-1; 10 bases map to TRBD1. Germline values: CDR1 LNHDA, CDR2 SQIVND (reference sequence). This CDR3 region has 13 residues. The trim removed 5 bases at V and 13 bases at J, leaving 10 bases unmatched. CDR3 in amino acids: CASSLTGGDRFFF. The CDR3 DNA reads as TGTGCCAGTAGTCTGACAGGGGGCGACCGCTTTTTCTTT.

V gene TRBV28 combines with J gene TRBJ2-1, with 9 bases identical to TRBD1. Trimming cost V 6 bases and J 5 bases; bases outside gene matches: 8. Looked up from germline, CDR1 is MDHEN and CDR2 is SYDVKM. CDR3 length: 15 residues. The CDR3 spells CASRNRGRLHNEQFF. CDR3 DNA: TGTGCCAGCAGAAACAGGGGGCGTCTTCACAATGAGCAGTTCTTC.

The V and J genes are TRBV10-3 and TRBJ2-1; D unresolved. In germline, CDR1 is ENHRY, CDR2 SYGVKD. Deletions cut 3 bases from V and 9 bases from J, with 9 bases between. The CDR3 covers 12 residues. For the CDR3, the DNA is TGTGCCATCAGTGACAGTACGGGTGAGCAGTTCTTC. Translation gives CAISDSTGEQFF.

This clone was observed a single time. This chain links TRBV20-1 with TRBJ2-3; D is tentatively TRBD1 or TRBD2 (5 bases each). Trimming took off 7 bases at V and 9 bases at J, with 5 bases between the two ends. The CDR3 has 8 residues. Germline CDR1 DFQATT, CDR2 SNEGSKA (reference sequence). The CDR3 reads CSGGTQYF. CDR3 nucleotides: TGCAGTGGGGGGACGCAGTATTTT.

This rearrangement joins TRBV5-6 to TRBJ2-7; perhaps TRBD2 as D (5 bases). V was pared by 3 bases and J by 4 bases, with 11 bases between. Germline lookup yields CDR1 SGHDT and CDR2 YYEEEE. This CDR3 has 13 amino acids. The CDR3 region is CASSSLRGYEQYF. CDR3 sequence (DNA): TGTGCCAGCAGCTCCCTCCGGGGATACGAGCAGTACTTC.

CDR3: CAWRHRGWGEQYF. The CDR3 DNA sequence: TGTGCCTGGAGGCACAGGGGATGGGGCGAGCAGTACTTC. The genes are TRBV30 and TRBJ2-7; 7 bases are a match to TRBD1. In germline, CDR1 is GTSNPN, CDR2 SVGIG (reference sequence). The CDR3 length is 13 residues. V gave up 3 bases and J gave up 6 bases; unmatched junction bases: 8.

This chain links TRBV7-9 with TRBJ2-5; 7 positions agree with TRBD2. Germline assignment: CDR1 SEHNR and CDR2 FQNEAQ (reference sequence). The CDR3 extends over 13 amino acids. Trimming took 7 bases from V and 5 from J; bases not matched to a gene: 7. DNA for the CDR3: TGTGCCAGCACCTCCTCGGGAGGTGAGACCCAGTACTTC. Translated, it gives CASTSSGGETQYF.